The present TCR beta chain was sequenced within a study of a mutant IDH1 vaccine in newly diagnosed glioma. Trimming removed 2 bases from V and 3 bases from J, with 5 bases in between. From germline, CDR1 is KGHSH and CDR2 LQKENI. The CDR3 is 13 residues long. As regards this clone: Its specificity is unknown.

Indicated time point: week 47, end of study. Doses consisted of 300 ug of mutant IDH1 20-mer peptide each, paired with topical imiquimod. Only in-frame clones appear in the TCRdb table, and some are missing; sequencing was by immunoSEQ multiplex PCR. Found here are tens of thousands of clones, roughly 83% of them singletons; the top ten hold 4.3%. The chain employs TRBV18 and TRBJ2-4, with D unclear. This material consisted of PBMCs, taken from a glioma patient whose treatment included an IDH1 peptide vaccine. This receptor was taken from a woman in her twenties or thirties with glioma. Some clones in this sample may be carry-over from other donors' samples. For the CDR3, the DNA is TGTGCCAGCTCACCATGGGTCAAAAACATTCAGTACTTC. Translated, it gives CASSPWVKNIQYF.